The 20 T cell receptor beta chains below all came from one sample that was sequenced in a study of beta chain features in type 1 diabetes. Expressed TCRB transcripts were sequenced because the isolated RNA had all been reverse transcribed beforehand. The protocol was immunoSEQ multiplex PCR, while the TCRdb copy is restricted to in-frame clones and leaves out a portion. The profile shows hundreds of thousands of clones, 15% of them singletons. Sequencing was carried out using naive CD4+ T cells from blood. The receptors were sampled from a man aged 18 to 29 in good health.

This clone was counted between two and nine times. The chain couples TRBV18 to TRBJ1-6; 8 positions agree with TRBD1. This CDR3 has 15 amino acids. Trimming took 3 bases from V and 9 from J; bases not matched to a gene: 7. Germline V gene sequence: CDR1 KGHSH, CDR2 LQKENI. The chain's CDR3 is CASSPGQGGGSPLHF. In DNA form, the CDR3 reads TGTGCCAGCTCACCTGGACAGGGAGGGGGTTCACCCCTCCACTTT.

The chain links TRBV28 to TRBJ2-3; D is unclear. V lost 5 bases, J lost 7 bases, and 13 bases lay in between. CDR1 is MDHEN and CDR2 is SYDVKM in the germline V gene. This CDR3 is built from 13 residues. For the CDR3, the DNA is TGTGCCAGCAGTCCCTCGGCCGCTTATACGCAGTATTTT. Encoded protein: CASSPSAAYTQYF. Drawing the rest from reference TRBV28 and TRBJ2-3, the complete variable domain is DVKVTQSSRYLVKRTGEKVFLECVQDMDHENMFWYRQDPGLGLRLIYFSYDVKMKEKGDIPEGYSVSREKKERFSLILESASTNQTSMYLCASSPSAAYTQYFGPGTRLTVL.

The chain employs TRBV6-5 and TRBJ1-1, with D unresolved. The germline V gene encodes CDR1 MNHEY and CDR2 SVGAGI. Trimming pared 6 bases from V and 0 bases from J, leaving 11 bases between. This CDR3 comprises 14 residues. The CDR3 loop is CASRPRVMNTEAFF. CDR3 bases: TGTGCCAGCAGGCCGAGGGTCATGAACACTGAAGCTTTCTTT.

This clone was counted only a few times. J is TRBJ1-2 and V is TRBV4-3; D not resolved. V dropped 1 base and J dropped 4 bases, with 16 bases sitting between them. The length of the CDR3 is 16 residues. Germline CDR1 reads LGHNA; CDR2 reads YSLEER. The CDR3 loop is CASSQGRIESIYGYTF. The CDR3 coding sequence is TGCGCCAGCAGCCAAGGACGGATTGAATCCATCTATGGCTACACCTTC.

This clone was observed a handful of times. The genes are TRBV28 and TRBJ1-2; 9 nucleotides align to TRBD1. The germline gives CDR1 MDHEN, CDR2 SYDVKM. CDR3 length equals 14 residues. V trimming: 3 bases; J trimming: 8 bases; junction bases outside the gene matches: 7. CDR3 sequence: CASSFPGQGDGYTF. CDR3 nucleotides: TGTGCCAGCAGTTTTCCGGGACAGGGTGACGGCTACACCTTC.

The table lists this clone with a few counts. The chain uses TRBV5-4 and TRBJ1-1, with TRBD1 matching 8 bases. There are 17 residues in the CDR3. The germline V gene has CDR1 SGHNT and CDR2 YYREEE (reference sequence). V lost 2 bases and J lost 4; bases outside the gene matches: 13. The CDR3 here is CASSLGQGTFILTEAFF. The CDR3, as DNA: TGTGCCAGCAGCTTAGGACAGGGAACCTTCATTCTCACTGAAGCTTTCTTT. Full variable domain (outside the CDR3, taken from reference TRBV5-4 and TRBJ1-1): ETGVTQSPTHLIKTRGQQVTLRCSSQSGHNTVSWYQQALGQGPQFIFQYYREEENGRGNFPPRFSGLQFPNYSSELNVNALELDDSALYLCASSLGQGTFILTEAFFGQGTRLTVV.

The chain is built from TRBV28 and TRBJ1-5, with 7 nucleotides matching TRBD1. CDR3 length: 20 residues. V lost 5 bases, J lost 2 bases, and 21 bases stayed unmatched. Germline lookup yields CDR1 MDHEN and CDR2 SYDVKM. CDR3 residues: CASSEVRFLVGGGGNQPQHF. DNA for the CDR3: TGTGCCAGCAGTGAAGTCAGGTTCCTAGTAGGGGGCGGCGGCAATCAGCCCCAGCATTTT.

The V call is TRBV27, the J call TRBJ2-5; 9 bases are a match to TRBD2. Germline V gives CDR1 MNHEY, CDR2 SMNVEV (reference sequence). V lost 0 bases and J lost 1; bases outside the gene matches: 3. The CDR3 has 16 residues. The CDR3 region has the DNA TGTGCCAGCAGTTTATCAAGACTAGCGGTCCAAGAGACCCAGTACTTC. Translating it yields CASSLSRLAVQETQYF.

V usage is TRBV5-6 and J usage is TRBJ2-2; 12 bases line up with TRBD2. The CDR3 spans 16 residues. J was trimmed by 3 bases and V by 4 bases; bases with no gene match: 4. The germline V gene encodes CDR1 SGHDT and CDR2 YYEEEE. The CDR3 sequence is CASSQLAGGHTGELFF. The CDR3 DNA sequence: TGTGCCAGCAGCCAACTAGCGGGGGGCCACACCGGGGAGCTGTTTTTT.

This chain connects TRBV9 to TRBJ2-1; D is tentatively TRBD1 or TRBD2 (5 bases each). Germline V gene lookup returns CDR1 SGDLS and CDR2 YYNGEE. Trimming pared 2 bases from V and 2 bases from J, leaving 11 bases between. This CDR3 spans 15 amino acids. The CDR3 nucleotides are TGTGCCAGCAGCGTTTCCCCGGGACCCTACAATGAGCAGTTCTTC. It translates to CASSVSPGPYNEQFF.

This clone was counted between two and nine times. The chain joins TRBV5-1 to TRBJ1-1; 7 nucleotides line up with TRBD1. Germline V gene sequence: CDR1 SGHRS, CDR2 YFSETQ. The V and J ends lost 1 base and 6 bases, in that order; junction bases with no gene match: 6. This CDR3 is built from 14 residues. DNA of the CDR3: TGCGCCAGCAGCTTGTCGACAGGGCTACCTGAAGCTTTCTTT. This codes for CASSLSTGLPEAFF.

V is TRBV1 and J is TRBJ2-3; the table's TRBD2 call for D was not verified on the DNA. TRBV1 is a documented pseudogene. This CDR3 contains 21 residues. In DNA, the CDR3 is TGCACCAGCAGCCAAGAAGGCGGACTAGCGGGAAAGGGACGAGGCACAGATACGCAGTATTTT. Translating gives CTSSQEGGLAGKGRGTDTQYF.

The sample holds a few counts of this clone. The V gene is TRBV5-6, the J gene TRBJ2-7; 11 nucleotides agree with TRBD1. Germline V gene data show CDR1 as SGHDT and CDR2 as YYEEEE. This CDR3 is built from 16 residues. The V segment lost 4 bases and the J segment 4 bases; nucleotides outside the gene matches: 10. CDR3 DNA: TGTGCCAGCAGCCTGACTATTGGACAGGGGGCATACGAGCAGTACTTC. This translates into CASSLTIGQGAYEQYF.

The rearrangement joins TRBV13 to TRBJ2-1; D is ambiguous. The CDR3 runs 15 residues. Trimming left V 2 bases short and J 4 bases short, with 12 bases between. CDR1 PRHDT and CDR2 FYEKMQ come from the germline V gene (reference sequence). In DNA form, the CDR3 reads TGTGCCAGCAGCTTAACTCAAGCGCCATACAATGAGCAGTTCTTC. Its translation is CASSLTQAPYNEQFF.

The chain uses TRBV14 and TRBJ2-3; D assignment may be TRBD1 or TRBD2 (5 bases each). Per the germline V gene, CDR1 is SGHDN and CDR2 is FVKESK. Trimming removed 5 bases from V and 2 bases from J, with 32 bases in between. The CDR3 runs 21 residues. The DNA for the CDR3 is TGTGCCAGCAGCGGATATGGTATCGGGGCGGCATTATGGGGATCCACAGATACGCAGTATTTT. Amino acid sequence: CASSGYGIGAALWGSTDTQYF.

This clone was counted between two and nine times. The rearrangement uses TRBV6-1 and TRBJ2-7, with 7 bases matching TRBD1. The CDR3 length is 15 residues. In germline, CDR1 is MNHNS, CDR2 SASEGT. The V segment lost 6 bases and the J segment 2 bases; nucleotides outside the gene matches: 10. The CDR3, as DNA: TGTGCCAGCAGGGGAACCGGGACAGAAGCCTACGAGCAGTACTTC. Its protein is CASRGTGTEAYEQYF.

The chain is built from TRBV13 and TRBJ1-4; 7 bases fit TRBD1. The V gene's germline CDR1 is PRHDT and CDR2 FYEKMQ (reference sequence). V was pared by 4 bases and J by 6 bases, with 8 bases of the junction left unmatched. The length of the CDR3 is 15 residues. CDR3 nucleotides: TGTGCCAGCAGCTCCTCGACAGGGTCCCATGAAAAACTGTTTTTT. Residues: CASSSSTGSHEKLFF. Supplemented by reference TRBV13 and TRBJ1-4, the full variable domain reads AAGVIQSPRHLIKEKRETATLKCYPIPRHDTVYWYQQGPGQDPQFLISFYEKMQSDKGSIPDRFSAQQFSDYHSELNMSSLELGDSALYFCASSSSTGSHEKLFFGSGTQLSVL.

The chain has TRBV11-2 and TRBJ2-7; D is ambiguous. Germline V CDR1 and CDR2: SGHAT, FQNNGV. V lost 5 bases, J lost 3 bases, and 17 bases lay in between. The CDR3 is made up of 15 amino acids. The CDR3 bases are TGTGCCAGCAGCCCGCGCCCACAGAATAACTACGAGCAGTACTTC. Protein: CASSPRPQNNYEQYF.

The chain links TRBV5-1 to TRBJ2-7; tentatively, D is TRBD2 (5 bases). The V end lost 0 bases, the J end lost 1 base, and 14 bases lay between the germline ends. CDR1 SGHRS and CDR2 YFSETQ come from the germline V gene. This CDR3 spans 16 amino acids. The CDR3 loop is CASSLEVGKFSYEQYF. In DNA, the CDR3 is TGCGCCAGCAGCTTGGAAGTCGGGAAATTTTCCTACGAGCAGTACTTC. Combining the CDR3 with reference TRBV5-1 and TRBJ2-7 gives the whole variable domain KAGVTQTPRYLIKTRGQQVTLSCSPISGHRSVSWYQQTPGQGLQFLFEYFSETQRNKGNFPGRFSGRQFSNSRSEMNVSTLELGDSALYLCASSLEVGKFSYEQYFGPGTRLTVT.

The table lists this clone with a few counts. CDR3 in amino acids: CASSLTGVTNEKLFF. CDR3 sequence (DNA): TGTGCCAGCAGCTTAACAGGGGTAACTAATGAAAAACTGTTTTTT. This chain joins TRBV7-9 and TRBJ1-4; 7 bases align to TRBD1. V lost 2 bases, J lost 1 base, and 1 base stayed unmatched. The germline V gene has CDR1 SEHNR and CDR2 FQNEAQ (reference sequence). This CDR3 has 15 residues.